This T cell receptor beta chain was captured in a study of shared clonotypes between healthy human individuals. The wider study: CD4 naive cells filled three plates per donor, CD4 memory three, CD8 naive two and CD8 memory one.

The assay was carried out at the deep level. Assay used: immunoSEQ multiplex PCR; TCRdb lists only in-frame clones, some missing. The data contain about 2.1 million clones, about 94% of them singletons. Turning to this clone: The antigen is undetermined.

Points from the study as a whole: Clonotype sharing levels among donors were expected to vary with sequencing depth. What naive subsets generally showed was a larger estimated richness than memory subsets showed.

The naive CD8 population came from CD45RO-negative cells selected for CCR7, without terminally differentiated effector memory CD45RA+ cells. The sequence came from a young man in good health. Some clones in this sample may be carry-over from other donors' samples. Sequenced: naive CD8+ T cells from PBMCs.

The CDR3 reads CASSEATGRTYEQYF. CDR3 bases: TGTGCCAGCAGTGAAGCAACAGGGAGAACCTACGAGCAGTACTTC. The chain is built from TRBV6-1 and TRBJ2-7; the D gene is possibly TRBD1 (6 bases). V dropped 0 bases and J dropped 2 bases, with 11 bases sitting between them. CDR1 is MNHNS, CDR2 SASEGT, per germline. The CDR3 totals 15 residues.